The source of this TCR beta chain is a study of blood T cell repertoires in COVID-19. The wider study: Both acute and convalescent COVID-19 samples were obtained from the United States, Italy and Spain. PBMCs, B-cell-depleted T cells, or T cells were the source of the cDNA or gDNA that made up the material.

This CDR3 has 14 amino acids. Deletions cut 0 bases from V and 5 bases from J, with 14 bases between. Germline V CDR1 and CDR2: GTSNPN, SVGIG (reference sequence). Authors' analysis steps: Estimates of nucleated cell counts were drawn from the amplification of reference gene primers. Profiled with immunoSEQ multiplex PCR; TCRdb holds only in-frame clones, not every one. The V and J calls and clone size are taken from that table; D and trimming were inferred from the DNA. Of about 310,000 clones listed, around 86% are singletons. This receptor was obtained from an older man with acute or convalescent COVID-19. Sample: peripheral blood. The chain joins TRBV30 to TRBJ2-7; the D gene is possibly TRBD2 (6 bases). DNA for the CDR3: TGTGCCTGGAGTGTTGGGGGAGGAATCGACGAGCAGTACTTC. It specifies CAWSVGGGIDEQYF.